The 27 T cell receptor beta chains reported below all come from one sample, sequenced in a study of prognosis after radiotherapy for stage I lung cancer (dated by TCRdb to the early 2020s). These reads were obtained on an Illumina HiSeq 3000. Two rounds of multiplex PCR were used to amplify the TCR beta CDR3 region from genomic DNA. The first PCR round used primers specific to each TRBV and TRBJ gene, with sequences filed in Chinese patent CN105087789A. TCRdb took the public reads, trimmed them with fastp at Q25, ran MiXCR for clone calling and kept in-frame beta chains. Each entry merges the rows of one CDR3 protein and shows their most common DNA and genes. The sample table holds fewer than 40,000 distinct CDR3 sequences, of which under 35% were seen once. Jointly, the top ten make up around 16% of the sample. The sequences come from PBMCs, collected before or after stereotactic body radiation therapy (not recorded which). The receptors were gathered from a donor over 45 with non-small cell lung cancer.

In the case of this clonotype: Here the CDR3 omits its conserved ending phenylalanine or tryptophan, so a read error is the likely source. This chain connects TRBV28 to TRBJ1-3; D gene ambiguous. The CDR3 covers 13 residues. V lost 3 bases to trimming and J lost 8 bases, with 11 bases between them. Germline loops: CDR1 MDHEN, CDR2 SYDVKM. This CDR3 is CASSLVQSYTIYY. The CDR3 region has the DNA TGTGCCAGCAGTTTGGTACAGTCCTACACCATATATTAT.

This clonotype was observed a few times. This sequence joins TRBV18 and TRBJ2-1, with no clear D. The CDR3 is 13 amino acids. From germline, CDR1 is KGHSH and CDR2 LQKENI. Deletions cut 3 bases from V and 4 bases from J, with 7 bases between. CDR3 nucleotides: TGTGCCAGCTCACCCTCGCGGTACAATGAGCAGTTCTTC. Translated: CASSPSRYNEQFF.

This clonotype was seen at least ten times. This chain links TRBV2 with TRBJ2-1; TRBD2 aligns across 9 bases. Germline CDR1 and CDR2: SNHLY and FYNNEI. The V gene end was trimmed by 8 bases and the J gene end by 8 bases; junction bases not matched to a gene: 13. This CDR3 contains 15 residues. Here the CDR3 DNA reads TGTGCCAGCCGGAAGACTAGCGGCCGCAGCGATGAGCAGTTCTTC. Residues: CASRKTSGRSDEQFF.

The CDR3 spells CASSGGNSGNTIYF. The DNA for the CDR3 is TGTGCCAGCAGTGGGGGGAACTCTGGAAACACCATATATTTT. V is TRBV27 and J is TRBJ1-3; D may be TRBD1 (5 bases). CDR3 size: 14 residues. V dropped 5 bases and J dropped 0 bases, with 8 bases sitting between them. The germline V gene has CDR1 MNHEY and CDR2 SMNVEV (reference sequence).

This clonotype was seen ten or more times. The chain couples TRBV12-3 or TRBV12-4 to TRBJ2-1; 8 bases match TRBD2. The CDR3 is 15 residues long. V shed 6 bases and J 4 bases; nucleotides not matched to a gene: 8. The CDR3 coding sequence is TGTGCCAGCAGCCTCGGGGTAGCGGGATACAATGAGCAGTTCTTC. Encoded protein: CASSLGVAGYNEQFF.

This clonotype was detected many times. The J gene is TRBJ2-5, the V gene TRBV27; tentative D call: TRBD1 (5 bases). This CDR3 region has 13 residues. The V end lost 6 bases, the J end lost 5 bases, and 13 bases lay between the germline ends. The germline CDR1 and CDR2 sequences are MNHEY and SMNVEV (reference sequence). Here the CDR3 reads CASRPQGFETQYF. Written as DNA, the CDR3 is TGTGCCAGCAGACCCCAGGGTTTCGAGACCCAGTACTTC.

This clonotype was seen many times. CDR3 residues: CSARKGSTGSNSPLHF. In DNA form, the CDR3 reads TGCAGTGCTAGAAAGGGCTCCACAGGGTCCAATTCACCCCTCCACTTT. This chain joins TRBV20-1 and TRBJ1-6, with a possible D match to TRBD1 (6 bases). The germline V gene encodes CDR1 DFQATT and CDR2 SNEGSKA (reference sequence). Trimming removed 2 bases at V and 7 bases at J, with 18 bases between. The CDR3 length is 16 residues.

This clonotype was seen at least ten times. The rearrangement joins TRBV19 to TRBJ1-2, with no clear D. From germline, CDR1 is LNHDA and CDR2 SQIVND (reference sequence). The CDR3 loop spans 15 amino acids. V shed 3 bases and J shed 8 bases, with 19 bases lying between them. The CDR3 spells CASSMSSEPEAGYTF. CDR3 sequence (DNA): TGTGCCAGTAGTATGAGTTCGGAGCCGGAGGCGGGCTACACCTTC.

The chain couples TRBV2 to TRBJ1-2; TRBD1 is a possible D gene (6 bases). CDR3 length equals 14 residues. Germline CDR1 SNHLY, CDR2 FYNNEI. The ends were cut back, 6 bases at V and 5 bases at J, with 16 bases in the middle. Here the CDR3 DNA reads TGTGCCAGCAGGGACCGGGGGGCTATTTATGGCTACACCTTC. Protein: CASRDRGAIYGYTF.

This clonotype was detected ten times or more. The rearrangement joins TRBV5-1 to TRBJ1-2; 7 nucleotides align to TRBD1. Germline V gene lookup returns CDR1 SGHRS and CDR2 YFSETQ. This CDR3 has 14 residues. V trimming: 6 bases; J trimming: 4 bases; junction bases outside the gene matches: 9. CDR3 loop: CASNQGQQLYGYTF. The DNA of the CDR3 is TGCGCCAGCAACCAGGGACAGCAGCTCTATGGCTACACCTTC. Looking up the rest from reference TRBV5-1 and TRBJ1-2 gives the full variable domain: KAGVTQTPRYLIKTRGQQVTLSCSPISGHRSVSWYQQTPGQGLQFLFEYFSETQRNKGNFPGRFSGRQFSNSRSEMNVSTLELGDSALYLCASNQGQQLYGYTFGSGTRLTVV.

The CDR3 coding sequence is TGTGCCAGTAGGGGGGCCAGATTGGACACTGAAGCTTTCTTT. This codes for CASRGARLDTEAFF. This chain uses TRBV19 with TRBJ1-1; D perhaps matches TRBD1 (6 bases). This CDR3 is built from 14 residues. Trimming shortened V by 6 bases and J by 3 bases, and 14 bases separated the two germline ends. The germline gives CDR1 LNHDA, CDR2 SQIVND (reference sequence).

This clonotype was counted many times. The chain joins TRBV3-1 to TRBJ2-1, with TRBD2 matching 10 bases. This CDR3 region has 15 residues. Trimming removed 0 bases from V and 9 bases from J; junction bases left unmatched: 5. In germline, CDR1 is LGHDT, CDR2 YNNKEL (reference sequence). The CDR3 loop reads CASSQDSASGSEQFF. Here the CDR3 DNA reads TGTGCCAGCAGCCAAGATTCGGCTAGCGGGAGTGAGCAGTTCTTC.

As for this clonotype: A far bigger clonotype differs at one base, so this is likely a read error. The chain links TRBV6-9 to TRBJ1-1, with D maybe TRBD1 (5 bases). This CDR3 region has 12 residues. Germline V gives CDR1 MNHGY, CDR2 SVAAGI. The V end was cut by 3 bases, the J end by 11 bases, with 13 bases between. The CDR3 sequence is CASSYTTVVAFF. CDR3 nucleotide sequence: TGTGCCAGCAGTTACACGACAGTGGTGGCTTTCTTT.

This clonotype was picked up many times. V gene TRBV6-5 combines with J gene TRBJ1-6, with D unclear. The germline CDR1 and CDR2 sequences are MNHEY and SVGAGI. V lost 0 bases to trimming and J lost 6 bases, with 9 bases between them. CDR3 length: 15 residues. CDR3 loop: CASSYSQLANSPLHF. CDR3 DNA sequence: TGTGCCAGCAGTTACTCACAGTTAGCTAATTCACCCCTCCACTTT.

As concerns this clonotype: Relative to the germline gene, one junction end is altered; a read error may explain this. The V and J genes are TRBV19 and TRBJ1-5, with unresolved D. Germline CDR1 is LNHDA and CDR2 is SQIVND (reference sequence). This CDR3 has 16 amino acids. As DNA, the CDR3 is TGTGCCAGCAGTATAGAGGTAGGCTCCCCGGGCCAGCCCCAGCATTTT. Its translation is CASSIEVGSPGQPQHF. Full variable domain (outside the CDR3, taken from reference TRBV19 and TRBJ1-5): DGGITQSPKYLFRKEGQNVTLSCEQNLNHDAMYWYRQDPGQGLRLIYYSQIVNDFQKGDIAEGYSVSREKKESFPLTVTSAQKNPTAFYLCASSIEVGSPGQPQHFGDGTRLSIL.

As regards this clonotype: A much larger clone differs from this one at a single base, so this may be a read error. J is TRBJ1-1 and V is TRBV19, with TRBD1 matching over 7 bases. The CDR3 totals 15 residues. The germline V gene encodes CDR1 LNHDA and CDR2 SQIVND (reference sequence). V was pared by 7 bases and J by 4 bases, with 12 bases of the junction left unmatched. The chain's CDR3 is CASTHQGGVATEAFF. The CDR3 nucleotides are TGTGCCAGTACTCACCAGGGGGGGGTCGCCACTGAAGCTTTCTTT.

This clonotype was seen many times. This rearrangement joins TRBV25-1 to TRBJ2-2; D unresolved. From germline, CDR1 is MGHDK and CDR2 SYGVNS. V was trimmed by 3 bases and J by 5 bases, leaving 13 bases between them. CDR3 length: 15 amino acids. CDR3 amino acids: CASSDSREGTGELFF. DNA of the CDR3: TGTGCCAGCAGTGATAGTAGGGAAGGGACCGGGGAGCTGTTTTTT. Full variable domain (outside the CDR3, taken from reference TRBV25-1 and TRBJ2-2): EADIYQTPRYLVIGTGKKITLECSQTMGHDKMYWYQQDPGMELHLIHYSYGVNSTEKGDLSSESTVSRIRTEHFPLTLESARPSHTSQYLCASSDSREGTGELFFGEGSRLTVL.

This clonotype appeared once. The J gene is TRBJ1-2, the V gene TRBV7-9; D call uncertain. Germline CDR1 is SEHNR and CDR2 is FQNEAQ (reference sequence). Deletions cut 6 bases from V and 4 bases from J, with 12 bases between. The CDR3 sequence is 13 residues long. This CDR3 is CASRPDGPYGYTF. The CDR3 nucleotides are TGTGCCAGCAGACCGGACGGACCCTATGGCTACACCTTC.

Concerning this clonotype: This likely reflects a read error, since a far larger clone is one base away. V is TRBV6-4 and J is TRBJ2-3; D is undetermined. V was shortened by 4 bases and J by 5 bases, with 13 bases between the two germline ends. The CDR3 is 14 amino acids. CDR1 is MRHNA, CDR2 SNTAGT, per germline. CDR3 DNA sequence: TGTGCCAGCAGTGGGGCCTCTCGAGAAGATACGCAGTATTTT. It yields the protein CASSGASREDTQYF.

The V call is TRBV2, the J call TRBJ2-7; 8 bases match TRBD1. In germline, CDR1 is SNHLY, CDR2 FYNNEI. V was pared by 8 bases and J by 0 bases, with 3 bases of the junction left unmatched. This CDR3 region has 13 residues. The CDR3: CASGDRGSYEQYF. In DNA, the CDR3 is TGTGCCAGCGGCGACAGGGGCTCCTACGAGCAGTACTTC.

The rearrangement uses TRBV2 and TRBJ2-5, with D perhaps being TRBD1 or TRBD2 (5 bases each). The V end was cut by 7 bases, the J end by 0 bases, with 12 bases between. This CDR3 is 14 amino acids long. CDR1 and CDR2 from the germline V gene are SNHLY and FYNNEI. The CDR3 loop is CASTMGRNQETQYF. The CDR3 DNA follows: TGTGCCAGCACCATGGGACGGAACCAAGAGACCCAGTACTTC.

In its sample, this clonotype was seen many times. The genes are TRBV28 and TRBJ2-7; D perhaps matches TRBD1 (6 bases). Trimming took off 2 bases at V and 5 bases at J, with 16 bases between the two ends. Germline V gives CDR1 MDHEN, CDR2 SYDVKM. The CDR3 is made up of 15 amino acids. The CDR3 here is CASSLLQGGANEQYF. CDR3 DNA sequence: TGTGCCAGCAGTTTACTACAGGGTGGGGCGAACGAGCAGTACTTC.

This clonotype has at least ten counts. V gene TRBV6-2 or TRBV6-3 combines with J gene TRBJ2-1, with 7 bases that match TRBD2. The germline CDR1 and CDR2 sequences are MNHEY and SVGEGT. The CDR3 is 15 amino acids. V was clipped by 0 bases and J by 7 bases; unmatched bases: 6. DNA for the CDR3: TGTGCCAGCAGTTACTCGGGGGGGAGCGGTAATGAGCAGTTCTTC. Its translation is CASSYSGGSGNEQFF.

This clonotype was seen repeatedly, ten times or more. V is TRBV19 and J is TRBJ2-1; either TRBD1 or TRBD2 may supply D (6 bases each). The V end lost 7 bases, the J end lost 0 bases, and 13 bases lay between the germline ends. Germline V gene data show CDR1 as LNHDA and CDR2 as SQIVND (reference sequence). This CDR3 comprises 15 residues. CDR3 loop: CASTYKGGSYNEQFF. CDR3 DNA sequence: TGTGCCAGTACCTATAAGGGGGGCTCCTACAATGAGCAGTTCTTC.

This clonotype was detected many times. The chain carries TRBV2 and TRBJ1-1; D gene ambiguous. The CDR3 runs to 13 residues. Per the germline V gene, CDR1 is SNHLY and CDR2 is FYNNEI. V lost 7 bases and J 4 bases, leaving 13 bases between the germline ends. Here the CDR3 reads CASTDPVGTEAFF. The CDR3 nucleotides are TGTGCCAGCACTGACCCCGTGGGCACTGAAGCTTTCTTT.

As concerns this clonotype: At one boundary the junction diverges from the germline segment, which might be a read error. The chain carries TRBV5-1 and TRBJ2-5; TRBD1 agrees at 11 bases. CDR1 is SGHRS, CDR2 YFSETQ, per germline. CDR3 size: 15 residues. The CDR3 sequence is CASSYGTGGGENQYF. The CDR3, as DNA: TGCGCCAGCAGCTATGGGACAGGGGGAGGAGAGAACCAGTACTTC.

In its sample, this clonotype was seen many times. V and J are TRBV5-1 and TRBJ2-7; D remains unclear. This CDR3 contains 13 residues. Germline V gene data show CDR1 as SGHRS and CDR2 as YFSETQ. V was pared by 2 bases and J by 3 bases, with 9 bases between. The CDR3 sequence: CASSFEEGYEQYF. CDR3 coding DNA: TGCGCCAGCAGCTTTGAGGAAGGCTACGAGCAGTACTTC.